This T cell receptor beta chain was recorded in a study of CDR3 diversity in severe acne. TCRdb processed the PCR reads anew with MiXCR; each CDR3 protein has one entry. Among some 90,000 distinct CDR3 sequences listed, less than 65% were seen once. This clonotype has at least ten counts. The germline gives CDR1 MNHEY, CDR2 SVGAGI. Trimming shortened V by 6 bases and J by 7 bases, and 19 bases separated the two germline ends. CDR3 size: 14 residues. The chain employs TRBV6-5 and TRBJ2-7; tentative D call: TRBD2 (7 bases). The clonotype originates from a male donor with severe acne vulgaris. Sample: blood. The DNA of the CDR3 is TGTGCCAGCAGCCGCGGGGGCAGCCTACTAGAGCAGTACTTC. Translation gives CASSRGGSLLEQYF.